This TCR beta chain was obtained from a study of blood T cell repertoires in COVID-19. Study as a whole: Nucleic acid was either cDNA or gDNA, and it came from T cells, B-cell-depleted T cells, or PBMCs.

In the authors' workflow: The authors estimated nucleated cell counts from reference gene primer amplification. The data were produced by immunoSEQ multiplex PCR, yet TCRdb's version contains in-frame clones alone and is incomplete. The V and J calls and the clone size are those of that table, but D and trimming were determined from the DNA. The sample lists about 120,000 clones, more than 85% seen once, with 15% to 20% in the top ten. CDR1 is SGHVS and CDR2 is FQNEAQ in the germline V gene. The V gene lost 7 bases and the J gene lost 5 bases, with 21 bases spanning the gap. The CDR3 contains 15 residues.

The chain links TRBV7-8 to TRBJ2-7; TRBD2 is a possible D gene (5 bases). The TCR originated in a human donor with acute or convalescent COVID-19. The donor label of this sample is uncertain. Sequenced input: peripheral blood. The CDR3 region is CASTPGREGLHEQYF. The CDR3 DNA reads TGTGCCAGCACCCCTGGCCGGGAAGGGCTCCACGAGCAGTACTTC.